This T cell receptor (beta chain) was found in a study of cytomegalovirus exposure and HLA in healthy donors. Study details: An early release of data contained approximately 80 million unique TCRs, which came from HLA-typed donors.

Whole-study results and caveats: The authors considered a cluster of highly shared sequence variants likely to be a sequencing artifact. A later look showed TCR association rates differing by HLA locus, highest for DRB1 and lowest for HLA-C. In an earlier analysis, productive rearrangement rates for most beta V segments clustered near 87% or 30%.

This clone was seen a few times. The antigen is undetermined. The PCR made use of 60 Vbeta and 13 Jbeta primers. Profiling relied on immunoSEQ multiplex PCR, and the TCRdb table lists in-frame clones only, not all of them. The profile covers over 65,000 clones, with around 67% appearing a single time and under 7.5% taken by the ten largest. The CDR3 totals 15 residues. The V and J ends lost 5 bases and 1 base, in that order; junction bases with no gene match: 4. Germline CDR1 is SGHTA and CDR2 is FQGNSA. The sequence came from a woman aged 45-59 years in good health and CMV-seropositive. The sequencing sample was made of PBMCs. The rearrangement links TRBV7-2 to TRBJ1-5, with 8 bases aligning to TRBD1. The CDR3 coding sequence is TGTGCCAGCAGCCCAGGGGGCTCGAGCAATCAGCCCCAGCATTTT. Translated: CASSPGGSSNQPQHF.